Reported below is one T cell receptor (beta chain). Its matching antigen is unknown. The data belong to a study of T cell repertoires in cytomegalovirus infection. Study-level points and caveats: Across the ex vivo response, the dominant clonotypes were HLA-C-restricted CMV-specific TCR beta clonotypes.

TCRdb passed the reads through MiXCR, listing each CDR3 protein once. Among about 770,000 distinct CDR3 sequences listed, 25% to 35% were seen once. Trimming stripped 10 bases from V and 6 bases from J, with 24 bases between. CDR1 MNHNS and CDR2 SASEGT come from the germline V gene. The CDR3 spans 15 residues. The receptor was isolated from a human donor in good health (CMV status not recorded). Some clones in this sample may be carry-over from other donors' samples. The rearrangement uses TRBV6-1 and TRBJ1-2; TRBD1 is a possible D gene (6 bases). This material consisted of cultured CD8+ T cells from PBMCs, taken from culture after CMV antigen stimulation. Here the CDR3 DNA reads TGTGCCACACGCGTGTGGGTAACAGGGATCCATGGCTACACCTTC. Amino acids: CATRVWVTGIHGYTF.